These 12 T cell receptor beta chains came from one sample sequenced in a study of blood T cell repertoires in COVID-19. Clones were read by immunoSEQ multiplex PCR, and TCRdb kept only the in-frame ones, dropping some. This table has some 150,000 clones, 75% to 85% appearing once. Material for sequencing was peripheral blood. The receptor set was obtained from a woman aged 45 to 65 with acute or convalescent COVID-19.

This clone was counted a few times. The V call is TRBV12-5, the J call TRBJ1-6; 7 bases align to TRBD1. The CDR3 runs to 19 residues. The germline gives CDR1 LGHNT, CDR2 FRNRAP. Germline trimming cut 1 base from V and 0 bases from J; bases unmatched to any gene: 9. The CDR3 DNA reads TGTGCTAGTGGTTTGGCCCTCAGGGGGATAAGCTCCTATAATTCACCCCTCCACTTT. Translated: CASGLALRGISSYNSPLHF.

This chain connects TRBV4-2 to TRBJ1-6, with 7 bases aligning to TRBD1. The CDR3 contains 17 residues. Germline V gives CDR1 LGHNA, CDR2 YNFKEQ. J gave up 6 bases and V 3 bases, and 11 bases lay outside the gene matches. The CDR3 DNA follows: TGTGCCAGCAGCCAGGGGCTCCAGGGGGTGGTTAATTCACCCCTCCACTTT. The encoded protein is CASSQGLQGVVNSPLHF.

In this sample, this clone turned up once. The DNA of the CDR3 is TGTGCCAGCAGTGAAGCCGAGACAGAGCTCTACGAGCAGTACTTC. This gives the protein CASSEAETELYEQYF. The V gene is TRBV6-1, the J gene TRBJ2-7; D might be TRBD1 (5 bases). Trimming cost V 0 bases and J 3 bases, with 12 bases left between them. The CDR3 contains 15 residues. The germline V gene encodes CDR1 MNHNS and CDR2 SASEGT.

The J gene is TRBJ2-5, the V gene TRBV4-2; unclear D gene. Germline lookup yields CDR1 LGHNA and CDR2 YNFKEQ. Trimming shortened V by 4 bases and J by 7 bases, and 10 bases separated the two germline ends. The CDR3 covers 12 residues. The CDR3 bases are TGTGCCAGCAGCCCTCCGTCAGGGACCCAGTACTTC. Amino acids: CASSPPSGTQYF.

This chain joins TRBV27 and TRBJ1-5; 8 bases are a match to TRBD1. The trim removed 10 bases at V and 5 bases at J, leaving 4 bases unmatched. Germline values: CDR1 MNHEY, CDR2 SMNVEV (reference sequence). This CDR3 has 12 amino acids. The CDR3 nucleotides read TGTGCCACCGGGACAGGCCATCAGCCCCAGCATTTT. This encodes CATGTGHQPQHF.

CDR3 sequence reads: CASSQGASLYNEQFF. The CDR3 nucleotides are TGTGCCAGTAGTCAAGGGGCCAGCCTCTACAATGAGCAGTTCTTC. The chain combines TRBV19 with TRBJ2-1, with D maybe TRBD1 (5 bases). The germline V gene has CDR1 LNHDA and CDR2 SQIVND (reference sequence). V dropped 5 bases and J dropped 3 bases, with 14 bases sitting between them. The CDR3 is made up of 15 amino acids.

J is TRBJ1-2 and V is TRBV28; a possible D gene is TRBD1 (5 bases). The CDR3 totals 13 residues. CDR1 is MDHEN and CDR2 is SYDVKM in the germline V gene. This chain's CDR3 is CVANGQGTYGYTF. Written as DNA, the CDR3 is TGTGTCGCGAACGGGCAGGGTACCTATGGCTACACCTTC.

V is TRBV9 and J is TRBJ2-1; 10 positions match TRBD1. CDR1 and CDR2 (germline): SGDLS, YYNGEE. V dropped 0 bases and J dropped 9; count of bases not matched to a gene: 6. The CDR3 spans 15 residues. The CDR3 bases are TGTGCCAGCAGCGTAGGGGGACAGGGGCGGGTTGAGCAGTTCTTC. This translates into CASSVGGQGRVEQFF.

The chain combines TRBV6-5 with TRBJ1-2; D not resolved. The germline V and J ends were trimmed by 0 bases and 4 bases, with 9 bases remaining between them. CDR3 length: 14 amino acids. Germline loops: CDR1 MNHEY, CDR2 SVGAGI. The CDR3 loop is CASSYSVEFYGYTF. Here the CDR3 DNA reads TGTGCCAGCAGTTACTCAGTGGAGTTCTATGGCTACACCTTC.

This clone was counted once. The chain carries TRBV5-1 and TRBJ2-5, with 7 bases lining up with TRBD2. The CDR3 sequence is 18 residues long. The trim removed 3 bases at V and 4 bases at J, leaving 18 bases unmatched. CDR1 and CDR2 from the germline V gene are SGHRS and YFSETQ. CDR3: CASSSNHGLDPPRETQYF. In DNA form, the CDR3 reads TGCGCCAGCAGCTCCAACCACGGACTAGACCCCCCTCGAGAGACCCAGTACTTC.

This sequence joins TRBV18 and TRBJ1-2, with 7 bases matching TRBD1. The length of the CDR3 is 15 residues. Trimming removed 5 bases from V and 3 bases from J; junction bases left unmatched: 9. The V gene's germline CDR1 is KGHSH and CDR2 LQKENI. CDR3 bases: TGTGCCAGCTCAACCTATACAGGGGTGGACTATGGCTACACCTTC. Translating gives CASSTYTGVDYGYTF.

The rearrangement joins TRBV19 to TRBJ1-1; D ambiguous. Per the germline V gene, CDR1 is LNHDA and CDR2 is SQIVND (reference sequence). The CDR3 is made up of 14 amino acids. Trimming took 7 bases from V and 3 from J, leaving 15 bases between them. CDR3: CASTPGGAYTEAFF. The CDR3, as DNA: TGTGCCAGTACCCCGGGAGGAGCGTACACTGAAGCTTTCTTT.